These 26 T cell receptor beta chains were all obtained from the same sample, sequenced in a study of sequential checkpoint blockade in melanoma (dated by TCRdb to about 2019). Libraries were made using the immunoSEQ multiplex PCR assay. TCRdb took over this immuneACCESS table, retaining in-frame rearrangements with V and J assigned. Such tables are incomplete; in checked studies, under half of the missing clones stem from an unresolved V gene, and the remainder is unexplained. For this sample the table gives 5,300 or so clones, of which 22% were detected only once. 9.5% to 12% of the sample lies in the top ten. According to the study, the label for this sample's treatment or condition signals: randomized to nivolumab then ipilimumab (arm A) or the reverse (arm B). Sequenced here: tumor tissue (inferred from file names), sampled from a patient given nivolumab and ipilimumab in sequence. The receptors come from a human donor with melanoma.

This clone was seen a few times. The CDR3 DNA reads as TGTGCCAGCAGTGAAGGTCTAGCGGCCTACAATGAGCAGTTCTTC. Its translation is CASSEGLAAYNEQFF. The gene calls are TRBV2 and TRBJ2-1, with 7 nucleotides matching TRBD2. There are 15 residues in the CDR3. Per the germline V gene, CDR1 is SNHLY and CDR2 is FYNNEI. V shed 1 base, J shed 2 bases, and the junction held 2 bases outside the gene matches.

This clone counts as hyperexpanded. The chain joins TRBV6-8 to TRBJ2-5; 9 bases fit TRBD2. The CDR3 totals 15 residues. The J segment lost 0 bases and the V segment lost 5 bases, leaving 4 bases of the junction unmatched. CDR1 and CDR2 (germline): MNHGY, SAAAGT. CDR3 region: CASSRSGGYQETQYF. In DNA, the CDR3 is TGTGCCAGCAGTCGTAGCGGGGGTTACCAAGAGACCCAGTACTTC.

This chain uses TRBV14 with TRBJ2-7; D gene ambiguous. Trimming shortened V by 5 bases and J by 2 bases, and 4 bases separated the two germline ends. The length of the CDR3 is 11 residues. Germline CDR1 SGHDN, CDR2 FVKESK. The CDR3 sequence: CASSNTYEQYF. Here the CDR3 DNA reads TGTGCCAGCAGCAACACCTACGAGCAGTACTTC.

The chain combines TRBV19 with TRBJ2-5; the match to TRBD2 covers 10 bases. In germline, CDR1 is LNHDA, CDR2 SQIVND (reference sequence). The CDR3 is made up of 16 amino acids. After removal of 5 bases from V and 0 bases from J, the junction contained 6 bases not matched to a gene. The CDR3 DNA reads as TGTGCCAGTAGTCCGGTCGGGACTAGCGACCAAGAGACCCAGTACTTC. Translated: CASSPVGTSDQETQYF.

The chain recombines TRBV10-3 with TRBJ1-1; TRBD1 is a possible D gene (6 bases). This CDR3 region has 18 residues. The germline V gene has CDR1 ENHRY and CDR2 SYGVKD. The V end lost 0 bases, the J end lost 0 bases, and 17 bases lay between the germline ends. CDR3 sequence: CAISESGGGWALNTEAFF. The CDR3 DNA reads as TGTGCCATCAGTGAGTCGGGCGGGGGCTGGGCCTTGAACACTGAAGCTTTCTTT.

The gene calls are TRBV19 and TRBJ2-3; D may be TRBD2 (5 bases). This CDR3 is built from 14 residues. V was clipped by 3 bases and J by 6 bases, with 13 bases between them. Germline V lookup: CDR1 LNHDA, CDR2 SQIVND (reference sequence). Here the CDR3 reads CASSMEDRRDTQYF. The CDR3 coding sequence is TGTGCCAGTAGTATGGAGGACCGGAGGGATACGCAGTATTTT.

The chain combines TRBV9 with TRBJ1-5, with 7 nucleotides matching TRBD1. Trimming at V came to 0 bases and at J to 7 bases, leaving 1 base not matched to a gene. Germline CDR1 and CDR2: SGDLS and YYNGEE. This CDR3 has 13 residues. The CDR3 reads CASSVEGAQPQHF. CDR3 sequence (DNA): TGTGCCAGCAGCGTAGAGGGGGCGCAGCCCCAGCATTTT.

This chain uses TRBV5-1 with TRBJ1-4, with a possible D match to TRBD1 (5 bases). The CDR3 sequence is 16 residues long. Germline CDR1 is SGHRS and CDR2 is YFSETQ. The V end was cut by 4 bases, the J end by 4 bases, with 17 bases between. The CDR3 is CASSTRPPGLNEKLFF. The CDR3 DNA reads TGCGCCAGCAGCACCCGGCCTCCAGGGCTTAATGAAAAACTGTTTTTT.

The sample holds a few counts of this clone. The V call is TRBV6-8, the J call TRBJ1-5; D not certain. V was shortened by 7 bases and J by 1 base, with 5 bases between the two germline ends. Per germline, CDR1 MNHGY and CDR2 SAAAGT. This CDR3 contains 12 residues. The CDR3 DNA is TGTGCCAGCACCTCGAGCAATCAGCCCCAGCATTTT. Translated, it gives CASTSSNQPQHF.

This clone appeared many times. The DNA of the CDR3 is TGTGCCAGCAGCCCACCAGGGGGCCACGAGCAGTACTTC. This codes for CASSPPGGHEQYF. The chain joins TRBV9 to TRBJ2-7, with TRBD1 matching over 8 bases. This CDR3 is 13 amino acids long. Germline V gene data show CDR1 as SGDLS and CDR2 as YYNGEE. J lost 5 bases, V lost 4 bases, and 5 bases had no gene match.

This chain connects TRBV14 to TRBJ2-7; D is ambiguous. This CDR3 has 15 residues. Trimming shortened V by 0 bases and J by 2 bases, and 11 bases separated the two germline ends. Germline V gene data show CDR1 as SGHDN and CDR2 as FVKESK. The CDR3 region has the DNA TGTGCCAGCAGCCAAGATACCTGGCAGACCTACGAGCAGTACTTC. Its translation: CASSQDTWQTYEQYF.

The rearrangement joins TRBV5-1 to TRBJ1-6; 10 nucleotides align to TRBD1. Germline V gene data show CDR1 as SGHRS and CDR2 as YFSETQ. The CDR3 totals 16 residues. V gave up 3 bases and J gave up 3 bases; unmatched junction bases: 3. CDR3: CASSYRDRGYNSPLHF. CDR3 DNA: TGCGCCAGCAGCTACCGGGACAGGGGCTATAATTCACCCCTCCACTTT.

In its sample, this clone was seen a few times. The genes are TRBV4-1 and TRBJ1-2; 7 positions match TRBD1. CDR1 is MGHRA and CDR2 is YSYEKL in the germline V gene. The junction had 14 bases not matched to a gene; V was cut back by 5 bases and J by 5 bases. This CDR3 has 16 amino acids. CDR3 nucleotide sequence: TGCGCCAGCAGCGGCCAACAGGGGATCGGCCTGTATGGCTACACCTTC. This encodes CASSGQQGIGLYGYTF.

In its sample, this clone was seen a few times. CDR3 DNA sequence: TGTGCCAGCAAAATAGCAACTAATGAAAAACTGTTTTTT. Translation gives CASKIATNEKLFF. The rearrangement uses TRBV28 and TRBJ1-4; D gene unclear. The CDR3 totals 13 residues. Trimming took 7 bases from V and 0 from J, leaving 6 bases between them. The V gene's germline CDR1 is MDHEN and CDR2 SYDVKM.

This chain links TRBV6-8 with TRBJ2-3, with 10 bases fitting TRBD1. The J segment lost 1 base and the V segment lost 6 bases, leaving 4 bases of the junction unmatched. Germline CDR1 reads MNHGY; CDR2 reads SAAAGT. The CDR3 extends over 15 amino acids. In DNA form, the CDR3 reads TGTGCCAGCAGCGACAGGGGGCGCGGCACAGATACGCAGTATTTT. Translation: CASSDRGRGTDTQYF.

The chain recombines TRBV19 with TRBJ1-5, with D tentatively TRBD1 (6 bases). Trimming took 4 bases from V and 2 from J, leaving 15 bases between them. Germline V CDR1 and CDR2: LNHDA, SQIVND (reference sequence). This CDR3 spans 16 amino acids. The CDR3: CASSTRTVIGNQPQHF. The CDR3 coding sequence is TGTGCCAGTAGTACCCGGACAGTAATTGGCAATCAGCCCCAGCATTTT.

This chain links TRBV14 with TRBJ2-2; D tentatively fits TRBD1 or TRBD2 (5 bases each). V was pared by 8 bases and J by 5 bases, with 15 bases between. CDR3 length equals 14 residues. Germline CDR1 is SGHDN and CDR2 is FVKESK. The CDR3 protein is CASEYGTGTGELFF. DNA of the CDR3: TGTGCCAGCGAGTATGGGACGGGGACCGGGGAGCTGTTTTTT.

The chain links TRBV6-8 to TRBJ1-2; D may be TRBD1 (5 bases). This CDR3 is 14 amino acids long. The germline V gene has CDR1 MNHGY and CDR2 SAAAGT. Trimming removed 2 bases from V and 6 bases from J, with 13 bases in between. The CDR3 DNA sequence: TGTGCCAGCAGTTACCAGGGCGGGGGTGATGGCTACACCTTC. This gives the protein CASSYQGGGDGYTF.

This clone was detected ten times or more. CDR3 protein: CASSKTGAFNQPQHF. In DNA form, the CDR3 reads TGTGCCAGCAGTAAAACAGGGGCGTTCAATCAGCCCCAGCATTTT. V and J are TRBV6-8 and TRBJ1-5; 7 nucleotides agree with TRBD1. V shed 5 bases, J shed 3 bases, and the junction held 7 bases outside the gene matches. The length of the CDR3 is 15 residues. Germline loops: CDR1 MNHGY, CDR2 SAAAGT.

The genes are TRBV9 and TRBJ2-3; 7 bases are a match to TRBD1. This CDR3 region has 16 residues. Looked up from germline, CDR1 is SGDLS and CDR2 is YYNGEE. V dropped 5 bases and J dropped 4; count of bases not matched to a gene: 13. This chain's CDR3 is CASSEIRDSIADTQYF. In nucleotides, the CDR3 is TGTGCCAGCAGTGAAATCCGGGACAGTATCGCAGATACGCAGTATTTT.

The chain couples TRBV30 to TRBJ2-3; 8 bases line up with TRBD2. Germline CDR1 and CDR2: GTSNPN and SVGIG (reference sequence). The CDR3 contains 17 residues. The trim removed 2 bases at V and 6 bases at J, leaving 16 bases unmatched. The DNA of the CDR3 is TGTGCCTGGAGTCCCCTGCTGCCGGGAGGGCCGGGGGATACGCAGTATTTT. This translates into CAWSPLLPGGPGDTQYF.

In its sample, this clone was seen many times. The V and J genes are TRBV11-1 and TRBJ2-1, with 10 bases fitting TRBD1. V was clipped by 5 bases and J by 10 bases; unmatched bases: 11. CDR3 size: 15 residues. Germline loops: CDR1 SGHAT, CDR2 FQDESV (reference sequence). The CDR3: CASSLSGTGAEEQFF. The CDR3 nucleotides are TGTGCCAGCAGCCTTAGTGGGACAGGGGCTGAGGAGCAGTTCTTC.

The rearrangement uses TRBV18 and TRBJ1-4, with D maybe TRBD1 (6 bases). Germline CDR1 and CDR2: KGHSH and LQKENI. Between the trimmed V and J ends, which lost 0 bases and 0 bases, there was a span of 17 bases. The CDR3 has 19 residues. The DNA for the CDR3 is TGTGCCAGCTCACCACCCCCCGACAGGTTTTGGGCAACTAATGAAAAACTGTTTTTT. Translated, it gives CASSPPPDRFWATNEKLFF.

By share, this clone counts as medium-sized. The V call is TRBV11-3, the J call TRBJ1-2, with 8 bases fitting TRBD1. V was clipped by 3 bases and J by 4 bases; unmatched bases: 4. The CDR3 length is 14 residues. The germline V gene encodes CDR1 SGHNT and CDR2 YENEEA. The CDR3 protein is CASSLGTGGYGYTF. CDR3 bases: TGTGCCAGCAGCTTGGGTACAGGGGGCTATGGCTACACCTTC.

Points on this clone: The DNA contains a base that is ambiguous or unread; its residue becomes X. The chain recombines TRBV11-3 with TRBJ2-1; 11 nucleotides agree with TRBD1. This CDR3 is built from 17 residues. Trimming took 3 bases from V and 7 from J; bases not matched to a gene: 11. Germline lookup yields CDR1 SGHNT and CDR2 YENEEA. The DNA for the CDR3 is TGTGCCAGCAGCTTMGGCGGGGGACAGGGGGTTAGGAATGAGCAGTTCTTC. Residues: CASSXGGGQGVRNEQFF.

The V gene is TRBV28, the J gene TRBJ2-7; 8 nucleotides agree with TRBD2. CDR1 is MDHEN, CDR2 SYDVKM, per germline. V shed 8 bases and J 0 bases; nucleotides not matched to a gene: 6. This CDR3 spans 14 amino acids. Here the CDR3 reads CASSTGGSSYEQYF. The CDR3 DNA reads TGTGCCAGCTCAACGGGAGGGAGCTCCTACGAGCAGTACTTC.